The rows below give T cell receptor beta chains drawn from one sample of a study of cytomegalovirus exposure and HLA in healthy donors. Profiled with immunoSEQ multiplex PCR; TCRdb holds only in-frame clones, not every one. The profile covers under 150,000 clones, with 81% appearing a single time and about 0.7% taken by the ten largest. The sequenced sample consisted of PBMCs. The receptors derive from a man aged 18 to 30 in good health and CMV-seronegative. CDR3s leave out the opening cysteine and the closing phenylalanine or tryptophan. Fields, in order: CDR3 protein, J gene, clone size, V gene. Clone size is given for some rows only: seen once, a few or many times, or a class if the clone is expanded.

CDR3 protein: ASSPGTSNQPQH
J gene: TRBJ1-5
clone size: once
V gene: TRBV2

CDR3 protein: ASSLGDPLGAF
J gene: TRBJ1-1
clone size: NA
V gene: TRBV6-5

CDR3 protein: ATKRQGVSYEQY
J gene: TRBJ2-7
clone size: NA
V gene: TRBV15

CDR3 protein: ASSLLQGYEQY
J gene: TRBJ2-7
clone size: NA
V gene: TRBV27

CDR3 protein: ASREDAQRGTPLH
J gene: TRBJ1-6
clone size: NA
V gene: TRBV6-1

CDR3 protein: ASSISGALGTIEQF
J gene: TRBJ2-1
clone size: NA
V gene: TRBV19

CDR3 protein: AWGSYGYT
J gene: TRBJ1-2
clone size: NA
V gene: TRBV30

CDR3 protein: ASRTSGGANEQF
J gene: TRBJ2-1
clone size: few
V gene: TRBV2

CDR3 protein: ASSETGHAEAF
J gene: TRBJ1-1
clone size: NA
V gene: TRBV10-1

CDR3 protein: ASSVGPNPGQGTYEQY
J gene: TRBJ2-7
clone size: NA
V gene: TRBV9

CDR3 protein: ATSRDPIVSDTQY
J gene: TRBJ2-3
clone size: NA
V gene: TRBV15

CDR3 protein: ASSYNGQRGTEAF
J gene: TRBJ1-1
clone size: NA
V gene: TRBV6-5

CDR3 protein: ATSRAGQATNEKLF
J gene: TRBJ1-4
clone size: few
V gene: TRBV15

CDR3 protein: ASSPGGLNQPQH
J gene: TRBJ1-5
clone size: NA
V gene: TRBV9

CDR3 protein: ASSNTGRAYQPQH
J gene: TRBJ1-5
clone size: NA
V gene: TRBV5-8

CDR3 protein: ASSHHGQGRNEQY
J gene: TRBJ2-7
clone size: few
V gene: TRBV14

CDR3 protein: ASSDRPPYEQY
J gene: TRBJ2-7
clone size: NA
V gene: TRBV10-1

CDR3 protein: ASSEPGNPYGYT
J gene: TRBJ1-2
clone size: NA
V gene: TRBV9

CDR3 protein: ASSPGLYSPLH
J gene: TRBJ1-6
clone size: NA
V gene: TRBV6-5

CDR3 protein: ASSEDAGRETQY
J gene: TRBJ2-5
clone size: NA
V gene: TRBV2

CDR3 protein: ASSLVGQVGDTIY
J gene: TRBJ1-3
clone size: NA
V gene: TRBV7-9

CDR3 protein: ASSDGMASGPPGTQY
J gene: TRBJ2-5
clone size: NA
V gene: TRBV9

CDR3 protein: ASSHLREPGETQY
J gene: TRBJ2-5
clone size: once
V gene: TRBV4-3

CDR3 protein: TSSRGRAKDTIY
J gene: TRBJ1-3
clone size: NA
V gene: TRBV1

CDR3 protein: ASSPRGGNEQF
J gene: TRBJ2-1
clone size: NA
V gene: TRBV7-3

CDR3 protein: ASSHVKSWGGHYDYGYT
J gene: TRBJ1-2
clone size: NA
V gene: TRBV4-1

CDR3 protein: ASSHSGGPYNEQF
J gene: TRBJ2-1
clone size: NA
V gene: TRBV5-8

CDR3 protein: ASSLAQGTGSPLH
J gene: TRBJ1-6
clone size: NA
V gene: TRBV7-2

CDR3 protein: SVDLRGTEAF
J gene: TRBJ1-1
clone size: few
V gene: TRBV29-1

CDR3 protein: ASSLGTGVPTGELF
J gene: TRBJ2-2
clone size: NA
V gene: TRBV7-7

CDR3 protein: AISGLARHNEQF
J gene: TRBJ2-1
clone size: NA
V gene: TRBV10-3

CDR3 protein: ASSPPGQIGNTIY
J gene: TRBJ1-3
clone size: NA
V gene: TRBV27

CDR3 protein: ASSYVSEGYT
J gene: TRBJ1-2
clone size: NA
V gene: TRBV6-6

CDR3 protein: ASSLPSGGLGGELF
J gene: TRBJ2-2
clone size: NA
V gene: TRBV5-1

CDR3 protein: ASSFLARISNQPQH
J gene: TRBJ1-5
clone size: NA
V gene: TRBV28